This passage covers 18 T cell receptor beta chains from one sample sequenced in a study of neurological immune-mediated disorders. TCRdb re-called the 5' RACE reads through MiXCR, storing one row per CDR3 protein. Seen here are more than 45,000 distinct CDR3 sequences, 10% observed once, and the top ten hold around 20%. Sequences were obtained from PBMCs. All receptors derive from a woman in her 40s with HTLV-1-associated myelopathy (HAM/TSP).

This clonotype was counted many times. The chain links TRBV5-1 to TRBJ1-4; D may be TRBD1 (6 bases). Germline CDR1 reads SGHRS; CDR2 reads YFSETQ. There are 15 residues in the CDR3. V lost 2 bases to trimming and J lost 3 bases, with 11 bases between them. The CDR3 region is CASSFLGQPNEKLFF. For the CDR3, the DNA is TGCGCCAGCAGCTTTTTAGGACAGCCTAATGAAAAACTGTTTTTT. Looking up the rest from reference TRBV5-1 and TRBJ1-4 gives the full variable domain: KAGVTQTPRYLIKTRGQQVTLSCSPISGHRSVSWYQQTPGQGLQFLFEYFSETQRNKGNFPGRFSGRQFSNSRSEMNVSTLELGDSALYLCASSFLGQPNEKLFFGSGTQLSVL.

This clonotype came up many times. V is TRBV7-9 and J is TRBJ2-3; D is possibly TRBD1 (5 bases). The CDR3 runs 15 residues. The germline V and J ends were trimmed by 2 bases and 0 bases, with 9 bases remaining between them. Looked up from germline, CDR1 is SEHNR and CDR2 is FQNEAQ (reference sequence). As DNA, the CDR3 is TGTGCCAGCAGCTTAAAACGACAGAGCACAGATACGCAGTATTTT. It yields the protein CASSLKRQSTDTQYF.

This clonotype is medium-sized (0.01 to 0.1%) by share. The CDR3 bases are TGTGCCAGCAGCCGTGGACAGTCCGGAAGTGAAAAACTGTTTTTT. Translation: CASSRGQSGSEKLFF. The V and J genes are TRBV5-6 and TRBJ1-4, with D maybe TRBD1 (6 bases). This CDR3 contains 15 residues. CDR1 SGHDT and CDR2 YYEEEE come from the germline V gene. Trimming removed 4 bases from V and 7 bases from J, with 17 bases in between.

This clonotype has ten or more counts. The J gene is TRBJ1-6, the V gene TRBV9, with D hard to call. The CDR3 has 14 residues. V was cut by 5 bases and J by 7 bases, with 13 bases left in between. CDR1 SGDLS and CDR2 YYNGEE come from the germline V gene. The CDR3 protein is CASSSTGPNSPLHF. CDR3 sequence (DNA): TGTGCCAGCAGTTCTACCGGCCCGAATTCACCCCTCCACTTT. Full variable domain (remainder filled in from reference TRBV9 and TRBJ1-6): DSGVTQTPKHLITATGQRVTLRCSPRSGDLSVYWYQQSLDQGLQFLIQYYNGEERAKGNILERFSAQQFPDLHSELNLSSLELGDSALYFCASSSTGPNSPLHFGNGTRLTVT.

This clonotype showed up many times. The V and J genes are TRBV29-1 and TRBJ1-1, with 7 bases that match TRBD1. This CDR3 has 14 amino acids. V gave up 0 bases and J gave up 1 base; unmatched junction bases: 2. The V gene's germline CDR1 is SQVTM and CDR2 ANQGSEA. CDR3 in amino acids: CSVEDSGGNTEAFF. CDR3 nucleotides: TGCAGCGTTGAAGATTCAGGGGGGAACACTGAAGCTTTCTTT.

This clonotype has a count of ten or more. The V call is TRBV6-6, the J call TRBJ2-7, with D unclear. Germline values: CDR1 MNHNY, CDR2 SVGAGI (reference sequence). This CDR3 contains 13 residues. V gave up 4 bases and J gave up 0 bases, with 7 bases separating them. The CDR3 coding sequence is TGTGCCAGCAGTTCCGAGGCCTCCTACGAGCAGTACTTC. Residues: CASSSEASYEQYF.

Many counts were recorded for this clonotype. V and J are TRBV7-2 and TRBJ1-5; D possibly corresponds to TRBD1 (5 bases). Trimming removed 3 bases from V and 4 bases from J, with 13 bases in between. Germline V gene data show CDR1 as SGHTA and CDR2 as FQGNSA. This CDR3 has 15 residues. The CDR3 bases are TGTGCCAGCAGCTTCGGTCAGGGAACAAATCAGCCCCAGCATTTT. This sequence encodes CASSFGQGTNQPQHF.

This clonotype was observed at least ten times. CDR3 residues: CASSVGTNSYEQYF. The CDR3 coding sequence is TGTGCCAGCAGCGTGGGGACAAACTCCTACGAGCAGTACTTC. J is TRBJ2-7 and V is TRBV9; D is perhaps TRBD1 (6 bases). V lost 2 bases, J lost 0 bases, and 9 bases lay in between. The CDR3 has 14 residues. Looked up from germline, CDR1 is SGDLS and CDR2 is YYNGEE.

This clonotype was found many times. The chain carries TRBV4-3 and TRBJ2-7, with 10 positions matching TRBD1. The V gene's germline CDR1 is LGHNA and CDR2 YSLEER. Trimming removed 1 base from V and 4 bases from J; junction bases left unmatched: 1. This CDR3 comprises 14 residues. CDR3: CASSQGGQGYEQYF. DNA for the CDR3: TGCGCCAGCAGCCAAGGGGGACAGGGGTACGAGCAGTACTTC.

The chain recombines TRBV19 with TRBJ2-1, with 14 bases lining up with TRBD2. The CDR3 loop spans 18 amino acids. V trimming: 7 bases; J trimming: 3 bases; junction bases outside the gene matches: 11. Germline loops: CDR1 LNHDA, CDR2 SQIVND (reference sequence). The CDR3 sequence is CASTPGLAGAVLYNEQFF. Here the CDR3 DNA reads TGTGCCAGTACCCCGGGACTAGCGGGGGCGGTTCTCTACAATGAGCAGTTCTTC.

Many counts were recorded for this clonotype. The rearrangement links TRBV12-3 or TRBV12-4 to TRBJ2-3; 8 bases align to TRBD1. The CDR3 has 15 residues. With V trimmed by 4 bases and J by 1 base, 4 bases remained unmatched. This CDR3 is CASSWFRGRTDTQYF. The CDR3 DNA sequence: TGTGCCAGCAGTTGGTTCAGGGGGCGCACAGATACGCAGTATTTT.

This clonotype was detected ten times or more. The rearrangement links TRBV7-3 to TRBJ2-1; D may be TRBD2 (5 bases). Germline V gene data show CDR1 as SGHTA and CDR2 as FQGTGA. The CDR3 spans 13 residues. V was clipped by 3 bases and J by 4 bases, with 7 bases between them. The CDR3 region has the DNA TGTGCCAGCAGCTTCGGACTTTACAATGAGCAGTTCTTC. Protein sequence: CASSFGLYNEQFF. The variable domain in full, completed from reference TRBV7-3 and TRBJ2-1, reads GAGVSQTPSNKVTEKGKYVELRCDPISGHTALYWYRQSLGQGPEFLIYFQGTGAADDSGLPNDRFFAVRPEGSVSTLKIQRTERGDSAVYLCASSFGLYNEQFFGPGTRLTVL.

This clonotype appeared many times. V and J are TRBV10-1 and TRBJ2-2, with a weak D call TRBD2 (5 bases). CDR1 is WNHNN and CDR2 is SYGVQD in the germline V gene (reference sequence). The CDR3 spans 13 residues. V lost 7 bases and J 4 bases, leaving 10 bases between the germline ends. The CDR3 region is CASTGGPTGELFF. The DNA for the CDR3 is TGCGCCAGCACGGGCGGGCCCACCGGGGAGCTGTTTTTT.

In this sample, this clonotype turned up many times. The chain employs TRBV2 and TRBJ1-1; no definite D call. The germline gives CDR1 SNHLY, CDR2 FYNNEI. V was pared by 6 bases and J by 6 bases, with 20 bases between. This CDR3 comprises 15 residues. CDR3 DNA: TGTGCCAGCAGCGCAAATGGAGATCGTGATTCTGAAGCTTTCTTT. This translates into CASSANGDRDSEAFF.

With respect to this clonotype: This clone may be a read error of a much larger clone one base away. The CDR3 spells CASSLLLSGGGVEQYF. CDR3 nucleotides: TGTGCCAGCAGCTTGCTCCTTAGCGGGGGGGGCGTCGAGCAGTACTTC. The rearrangement joins TRBV11-2 to TRBJ2-7, with 11 bases lining up with TRBD2. This CDR3 spans 16 amino acids. The germline gives CDR1 SGHAT, CDR2 FQNNGV. The J segment lost 6 bases and the V segment lost 3 bases, leaving 10 bases of the junction unmatched.

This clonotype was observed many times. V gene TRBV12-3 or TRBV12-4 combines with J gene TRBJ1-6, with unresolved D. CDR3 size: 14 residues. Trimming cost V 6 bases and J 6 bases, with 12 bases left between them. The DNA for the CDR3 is TGTGCCAGCAGGGCTGGTGGATTTAATTCACCCCTCCACTTT. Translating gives CASRAGGFNSPLHF.

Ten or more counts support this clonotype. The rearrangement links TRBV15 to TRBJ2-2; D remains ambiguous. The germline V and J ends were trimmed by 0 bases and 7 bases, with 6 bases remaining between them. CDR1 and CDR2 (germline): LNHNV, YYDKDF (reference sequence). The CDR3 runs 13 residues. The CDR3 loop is CATSRDNGGELFF. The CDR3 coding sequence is TGTGCCACCAGCAGAGATAACGGCGGGGAGCTGTTTTTT.

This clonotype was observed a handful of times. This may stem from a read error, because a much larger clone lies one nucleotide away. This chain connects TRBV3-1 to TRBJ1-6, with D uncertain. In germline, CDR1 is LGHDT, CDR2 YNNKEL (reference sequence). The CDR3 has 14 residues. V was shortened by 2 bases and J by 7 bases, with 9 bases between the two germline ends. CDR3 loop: CASSQYVENSPLHF. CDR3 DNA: TGTGCCAGCAGCCAATACGTAGAAAATTCACCCCTCCACTTT.